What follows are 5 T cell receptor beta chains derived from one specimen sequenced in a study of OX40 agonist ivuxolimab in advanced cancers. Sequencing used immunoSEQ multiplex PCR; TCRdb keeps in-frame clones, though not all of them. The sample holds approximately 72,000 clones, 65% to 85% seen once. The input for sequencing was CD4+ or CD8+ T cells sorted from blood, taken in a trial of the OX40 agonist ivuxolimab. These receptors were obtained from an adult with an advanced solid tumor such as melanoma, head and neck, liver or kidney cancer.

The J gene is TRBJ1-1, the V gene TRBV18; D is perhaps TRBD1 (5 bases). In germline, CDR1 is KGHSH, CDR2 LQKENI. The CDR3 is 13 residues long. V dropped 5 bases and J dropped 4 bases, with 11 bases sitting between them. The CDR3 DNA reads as TGTGCCAGCTCAACAGGAGGGCTCACTGAAGCTTTCTTT. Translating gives CASSTGGLTEAFF. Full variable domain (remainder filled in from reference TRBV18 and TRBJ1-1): NAGVMQNPRHLVRRRGQEARLRCSPMKGHSHVYWYRQLPEEGLKFMVYLQKENIIDESGMPKERFSAEFPKEGPSILRIQQVVRGDSAAYFCASSTGGLTEAFFGQGTRLTVV.

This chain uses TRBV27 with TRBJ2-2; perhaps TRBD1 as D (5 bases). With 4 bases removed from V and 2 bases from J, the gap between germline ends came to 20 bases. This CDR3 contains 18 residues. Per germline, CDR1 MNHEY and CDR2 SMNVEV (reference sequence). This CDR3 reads CASSWGRRRPINTGELFF. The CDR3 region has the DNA TGTGCCAGCAGTTGGGGCAGGCGCCGCCCGATAAACACCGGGGAGCTGTTTTTT.

Here the CDR3 DNA reads TGTGCCACCAGCAGATCGAAGGGTACAGCATCTGGAAACACCATATATTTT. Its translation: CATSRSKGTASGNTIYF. The rearrangement links TRBV15 to TRBJ1-3; no firm D call. Per the germline V gene, CDR1 is LNHNV and CDR2 is YYDKDF (reference sequence). V was cut by 2 bases and J by 1 base, with 15 bases left in between. The CDR3 is made up of 17 amino acids.

The CDR3 DNA reads as TGTGCCAGTAGTATGTGGGGGAATCAGCCCCAGCATTTT. Its translation: CASSMWGNQPQHF. The chain has TRBV19 and TRBJ1-5, with D possibly being TRBD1 (5 bases). The CDR3 covers 13 residues. The germline V gene has CDR1 LNHDA and CDR2 SQIVND (reference sequence). V lost 3 bases to trimming and J lost 4 bases, with 7 bases between them.

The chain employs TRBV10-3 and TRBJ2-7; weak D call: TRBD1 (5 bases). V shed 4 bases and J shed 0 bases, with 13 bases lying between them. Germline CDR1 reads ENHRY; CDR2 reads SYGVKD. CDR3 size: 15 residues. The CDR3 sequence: CAISADQGYSYEQYF. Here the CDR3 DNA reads TGTGCCATCAGTGCGGATCAGGGTTACTCCTACGAGCAGTACTTC.